The rows below give T cell receptor beta chains drawn from one sample of a study of early T cells in non-severe SARS-CoV-2 infection. TCRdb re-called the 5' RACE reads with MiXCR, one entry per CDR3 protein. The sample consists of tens of thousands of distinct CDR3 sequences, roughly an eighth of them appearing once. The sequenced material came from whole blood. These receptors originate from an adult who was a healthcare worker with PCR-confirmed SARS-CoV-2 infection or an uninfected control (not recorded which). Each CDR3 is given with its conserved first and last residue. Each record gives: clone size, D gene, V gene, J gene, CDR3 DNA, CDR3 protein. A D gene is named only where the DNA matches it firmly. Clone size, where shown, is once, few, many, or a class for clones that have expanded.

clone_size: many; d_call: .; v_call: TRBV19; j_call: TRBJ1-5; cdr3_nt: TGTGCCAGTAGTAGAGTATCCAGGGCCAATCAGCCCCAGCATTTT; cdr3_aa: CASSRVSRANQPQHF
clone_size: .; d_call: .; v_call: TRBV5-4; j_call: TRBJ2-3; cdr3_nt: TGTGCCAGCAGCATACCGGGGTCAGATACGCAGTATTTT; cdr3_aa: CASSIPGSDTQYF
clone_size: .; d_call: .; v_call: TRBV28; j_call: TRBJ2-1; cdr3_nt: TGTGCCAGCAGTTCACTAGTGGGGGATGAGCAGTTCTTC; cdr3_aa: CASSSLVGDEQFF
clone_size: .; d_call: TRBD1; v_call: TRBV7-9; j_call: TRBJ2-7; cdr3_nt: TGTGCCAGCAGCTTAGCTTTCAGGGGGCGGCTGAACGAGCAGTACTTC; cdr3_aa: CASSLAFRGRLNEQYF
clone_size: few; d_call: .; v_call: TRBV2; j_call: TRBJ1-1; cdr3_nt: TGTGCCAGCAGTGAAGCGAGGGATGGGGTGCTCACTGAAGCTTTCTTT; cdr3_aa: CASSEARDGVLTEAFF
clone_size: few; d_call: .; v_call: TRBV11-2; j_call: TRBJ1-1; cdr3_nt: TGTGCCAGCAGCTTAGATCTTAGGCGGCACACTGAAGCTTTCTTT; cdr3_aa: CASSLDLRRHTEAFF
clone_size: .; d_call: TRBD2; v_call: TRBV29-1; j_call: TRBJ2-1; cdr3_nt: TGCAGCGTTGGTTTGGGGGAAGGGGAGGGCAATGAGCAGTTCTTC; cdr3_aa: CSVGLGEGEGNEQFF
clone_size: few; d_call: TRBD1; v_call: TRBV9; j_call: TRBJ2-2; cdr3_nt: TGTGCCAGCAGCGTAGCATCGGACAGGGTAAACACCGGGGAGCTGTTTTTT; cdr3_aa: CASSVASDRVNTGELFF
clone_size: .; d_call: .; v_call: TRBV10-3; j_call: TRBJ2-1; cdr3_nt: TGTGCCATCAGTGTAGGACTGGCGGGATTCGACAATGAGCAGTTCTTC; cdr3_aa: CAISVGLAGFDNEQFF
clone_size: .; d_call: TRBD2; v_call: TRBV29-1; j_call: TRBJ2-1; cdr3_nt: TGCACCTTCGGGGAAAGCGGGAGTAATGAGCAGTTCTTC; cdr3_aa: CTFGESGSNEQFF
clone_size: few; d_call: .; v_call: TRBV25-1; j_call: TRBJ2-2; cdr3_nt: TGTGCCATCGGGGGAGGGACAGGCGGGTCCGGGGAGCTGTTTTTT; cdr3_aa: CAIGGGTGGSGELFF
clone_size: .; d_call: .; v_call: TRBV28; j_call: TRBJ2-7; cdr3_nt: TGTGCCAGCAGTGTCGGTGGCGAGCAGTACTTC; cdr3_aa: CASSVGGEQYF
clone_size: many; d_call: .; v_call: TRBV19; j_call: TRBJ1-5; cdr3_nt: TGTGCCAGTAGTATGGAGACAGGCATCAGCAATCAGCCCCAGCATTTT; cdr3_aa: CASSMETGISNQPQHF
clone_size: few; d_call: .; v_call: TRBV4-1; j_call: TRBJ1-5; cdr3_nt: TGCGCCAGCAGCCAAGATTTTACTGGTAGGGCTCGACAGCCCCAGCATTTT; cdr3_aa: CASSQDFTGRARQPQHF
clone_size: few; d_call: .; v_call: TRBV19; j_call: TRBJ2-6; cdr3_nt: TGTGCCAGTAGCCTGACGGGTTCTGGGGCCAACGTCCTGACTTTC; cdr3_aa: CASSLTGSGANVLTF
clone_size: few; d_call: .; v_call: TRBV5-6; j_call: TRBJ2-7; cdr3_nt: TGTGCCAGCAGCTTGAGCAGTGGCGAGCAGTACTTC; cdr3_aa: CASSLSSGEQYF
clone_size: few; d_call: .; v_call: TRBV5-6; j_call: TRBJ2-3; cdr3_nt: TGTGCCAGCAGCTTGGTAAGGGTTAGCACAGATACGCAGTATTTT; cdr3_aa: CASSLVRVSTDTQYF
clone_size: many; d_call: .; v_call: TRBV10-3; j_call: TRBJ2-1; cdr3_nt: TGTGCCATCAGACCTTCCGGGCCCGACAATGAGCAGTTCTTC; cdr3_aa: CAIRPSGPDNEQFF
clone_size: .; d_call: TRBD1; v_call: TRBV5-1; j_call: TRBJ2-7; cdr3_nt: TGCGCCAGCAGCTTGGATCGGACAGGGGATAGCGAGCAGTACTTC; cdr3_aa: CASSLDRTGDSEQYF
clone_size: .; d_call: .; v_call: TRBV29-1; j_call: TRBJ2-2; cdr3_nt: TGCAGCGCCCGTCGCCTCACCGGGGAGCTGTTTTTT; cdr3_aa: CSARRLTGELFF
clone_size: many; d_call: .; v_call: TRBV4-1; j_call: TRBJ1-2; cdr3_nt: TGCGCCAGCAGCCCCGGGGGTATGGCGGATGGCTACACCTTC; cdr3_aa: CASSPGGMADGYTF
clone_size: .; d_call: .; v_call: TRBV14; j_call: TRBJ2-3; cdr3_nt: TGTGCCAGCAGCCAAGAGAGGGCAAGTCAGTTTACGCAGTATTTT; cdr3_aa: CASSQERASQFTQYF
clone_size: .; d_call: .; v_call: TRBV30; j_call: TRBJ1-5; cdr3_nt: TGTGCCTGGATCCTAGGGGCTAGCCATCAGCCCCAGCATTTT; cdr3_aa: CAWILGASHQPQHF
clone_size: .; d_call: TRBD1; v_call: TRBV18; j_call: TRBJ1-1; cdr3_nt: TGTGCCAGCTCATCCAAACAGGGGGAGAACACTGAAGCTTTCTTT; cdr3_aa: CASSSKQGENTEAFF